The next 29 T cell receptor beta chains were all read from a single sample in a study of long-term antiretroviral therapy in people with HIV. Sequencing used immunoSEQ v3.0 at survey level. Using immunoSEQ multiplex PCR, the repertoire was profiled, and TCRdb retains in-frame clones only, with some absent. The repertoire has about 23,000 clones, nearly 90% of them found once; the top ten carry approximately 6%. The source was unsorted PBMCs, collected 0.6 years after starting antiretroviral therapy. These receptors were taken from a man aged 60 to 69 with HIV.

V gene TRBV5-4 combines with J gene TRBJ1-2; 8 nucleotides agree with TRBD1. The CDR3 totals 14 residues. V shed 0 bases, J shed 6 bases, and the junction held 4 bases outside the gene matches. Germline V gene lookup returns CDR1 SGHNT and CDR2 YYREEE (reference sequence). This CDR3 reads CASSLGGQGHGYTF. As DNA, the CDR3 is TGTGCCAGCAGCTTGGGTGGACAGGGACATGGCTACACCTTC.

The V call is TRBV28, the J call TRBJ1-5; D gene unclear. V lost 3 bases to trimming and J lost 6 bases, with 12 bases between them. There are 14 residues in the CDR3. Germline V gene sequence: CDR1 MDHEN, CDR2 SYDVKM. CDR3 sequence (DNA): TGTGCCAGCAGTTTGGGAGGGCTGGGTCAGCCCCAGCATTTT. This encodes CASSLGGLGQPQHF.

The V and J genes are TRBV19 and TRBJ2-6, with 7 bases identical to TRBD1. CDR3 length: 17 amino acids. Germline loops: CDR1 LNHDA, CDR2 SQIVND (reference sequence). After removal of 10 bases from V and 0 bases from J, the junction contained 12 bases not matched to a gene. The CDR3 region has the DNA TGTGCCACCCGGGACAGCCCAAGCCTCTCTGGGGCCAACGTCCTGACTTTC. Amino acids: CATRDSPSLSGANVLTF.

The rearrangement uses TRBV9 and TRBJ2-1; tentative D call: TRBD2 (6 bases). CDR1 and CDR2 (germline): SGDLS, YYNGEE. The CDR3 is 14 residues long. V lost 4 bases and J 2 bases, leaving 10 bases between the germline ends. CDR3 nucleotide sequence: TGTGCCAGCAGCCTCGGGGGTACCTACAATGAGCAGTTCTTC. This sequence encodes CASSLGGTYNEQFF.

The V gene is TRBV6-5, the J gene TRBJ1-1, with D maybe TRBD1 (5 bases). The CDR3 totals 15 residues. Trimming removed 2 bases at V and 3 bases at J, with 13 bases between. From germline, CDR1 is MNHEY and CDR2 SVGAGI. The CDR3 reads CASSYGLVGDTEAFF. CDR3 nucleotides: TGTGCCAGCAGTTACGGGTTGGTAGGGGACACTGAAGCTTTCTTT.

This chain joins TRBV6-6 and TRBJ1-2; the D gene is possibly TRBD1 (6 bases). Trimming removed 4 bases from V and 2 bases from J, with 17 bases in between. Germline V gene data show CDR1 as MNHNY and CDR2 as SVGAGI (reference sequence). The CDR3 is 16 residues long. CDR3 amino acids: CASSSPPGTLNYGYTF. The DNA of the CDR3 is TGTGCCAGCAGTTCCCCGCCCGGGACACTGAACTATGGCTACACCTTC.

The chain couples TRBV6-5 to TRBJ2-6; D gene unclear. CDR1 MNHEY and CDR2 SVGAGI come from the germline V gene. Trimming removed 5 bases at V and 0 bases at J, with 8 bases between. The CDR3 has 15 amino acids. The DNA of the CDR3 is TGTGCCAGCAGTCCCGACCACTCTGGGGCCAACGTCCTGACTTTC. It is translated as CASSPDHSGANVLTF.

CDR3 sequence reads: CASSSQTGGWQTQYF. The CDR3 nucleotides read TGTGCCAGCAGCTCCCAGACAGGGGGCTGGCAGACCCAGTACTTC. The chain carries TRBV7-2 and TRBJ2-5; 10 nucleotides agree with TRBD1. The CDR3 covers 15 residues. The germline gives CDR1 SGHTA, CDR2 FQGNSA. The ends lost 4 bases at V and 6 bases at J; junction bases unmatched: 8.

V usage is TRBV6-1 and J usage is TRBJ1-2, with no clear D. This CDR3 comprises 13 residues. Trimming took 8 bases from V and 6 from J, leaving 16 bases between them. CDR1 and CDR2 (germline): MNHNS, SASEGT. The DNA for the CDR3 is TGTGCCAGCCGGGTTAGTGGGATCCATGGCTACACCTTC. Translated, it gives CASRVSGIHGYTF.

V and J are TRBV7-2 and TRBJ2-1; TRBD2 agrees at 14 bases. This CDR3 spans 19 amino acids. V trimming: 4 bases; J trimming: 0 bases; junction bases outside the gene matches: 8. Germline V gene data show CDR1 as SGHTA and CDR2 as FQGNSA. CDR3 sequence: CASSSGLAGGWSSYNEQFF. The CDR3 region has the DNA TGTGCCAGCAGCTCCGGACTAGCGGGAGGTTGGAGCTCCTACAATGAGCAGTTCTTC.

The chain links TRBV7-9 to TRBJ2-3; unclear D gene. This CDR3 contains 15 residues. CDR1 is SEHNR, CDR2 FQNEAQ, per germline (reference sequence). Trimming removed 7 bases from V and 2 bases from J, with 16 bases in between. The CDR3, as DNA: TGTGCCAGCACCACCCTTTTCAGTATCACAGATACGCAGTATTTT. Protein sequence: CASTTLFSITDTQYF. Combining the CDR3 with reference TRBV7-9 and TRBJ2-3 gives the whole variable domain DTGVSQNPRHKITKRGQNVTFRCDPISEHNRLYWYRQTLGQGPEFLTYFQNEAQLEKSRLLSDRFSAERPKGSFSTLEIQRTEQGDSAMYLCASTTLFSITDTQYFGPGTRLTVL.

The CDR3 sequence: CAILPGLAATGELFF. The CDR3 nucleotides read TGTGCCATCCTGCCGGGACTAGCGGCCACCGGGGAGCTGTTTTTT. The chain couples TRBV6-6 to TRBJ2-2; 11 nucleotides line up with TRBD2. Germline CDR1 reads MNHNY; CDR2 reads SVGAGI (reference sequence). V lost 10 bases to trimming and J lost 4 bases; unmatched junction nucleotides: 8. This CDR3 has 15 amino acids.

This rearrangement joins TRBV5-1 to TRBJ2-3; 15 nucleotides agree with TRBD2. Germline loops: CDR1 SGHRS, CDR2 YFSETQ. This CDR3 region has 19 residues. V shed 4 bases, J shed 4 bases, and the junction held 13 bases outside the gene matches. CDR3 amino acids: CASSNPGLAGGPSPDTQYF. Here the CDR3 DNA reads TGCGCCAGCAGCAACCCGGGACTAGCGGGGGGCCCGTCCCCAGATACGCAGTATTTT.

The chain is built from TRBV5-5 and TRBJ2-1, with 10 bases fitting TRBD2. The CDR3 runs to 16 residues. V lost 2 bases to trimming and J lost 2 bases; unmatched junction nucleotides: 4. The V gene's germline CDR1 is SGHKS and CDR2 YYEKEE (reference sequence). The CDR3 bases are TGTGCCAGCAGCTTTGCTAGCGGGGGACCCTACAATGAGCAGTTCTTC. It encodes CASSFASGGPYNEQFF.

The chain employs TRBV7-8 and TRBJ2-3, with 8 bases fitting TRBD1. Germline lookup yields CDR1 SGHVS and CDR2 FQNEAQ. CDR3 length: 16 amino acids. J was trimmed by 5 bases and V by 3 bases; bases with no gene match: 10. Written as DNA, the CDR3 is TGTGCCAGCAGCTTCCCCACCAGGGGGCTCGAAGATACGCAGTATTTT. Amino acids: CASSFPTRGLEDTQYF.

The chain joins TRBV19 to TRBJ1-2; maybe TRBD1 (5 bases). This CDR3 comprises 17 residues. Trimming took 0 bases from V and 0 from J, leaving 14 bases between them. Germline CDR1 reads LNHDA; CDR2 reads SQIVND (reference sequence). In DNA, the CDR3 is TGTGCCAGTAGTATAGATTTATCCCCAGGGTCTAACTATGGCTACACCTTC. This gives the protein CASSIDLSPGSNYGYTF.

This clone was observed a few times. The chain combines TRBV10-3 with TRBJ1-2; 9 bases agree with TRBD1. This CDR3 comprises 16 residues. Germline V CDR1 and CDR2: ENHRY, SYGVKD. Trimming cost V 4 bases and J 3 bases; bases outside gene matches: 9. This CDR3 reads CAISGGTGSSDYGYTF. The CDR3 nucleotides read TGTGCCATCAGTGGGGGGACAGGGAGTTCGGACTATGGCTACACCTTC.

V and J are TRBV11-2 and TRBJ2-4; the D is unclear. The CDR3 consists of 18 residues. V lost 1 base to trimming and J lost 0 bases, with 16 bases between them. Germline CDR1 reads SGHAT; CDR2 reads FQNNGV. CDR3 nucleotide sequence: TGTGCCAGCAGCTTAGGGGCGGTGCAGGTACTAGCCAAAAACATTCAGTACTTC. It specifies CASSLGAVQVLAKNIQYF.

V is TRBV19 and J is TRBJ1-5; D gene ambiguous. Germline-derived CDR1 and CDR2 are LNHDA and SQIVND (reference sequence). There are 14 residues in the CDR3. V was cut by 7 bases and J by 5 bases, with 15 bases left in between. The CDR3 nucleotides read TGTGCCAGTACCGACGGGAGCCGATATCAGCCCCAGCATTTT. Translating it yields CASTDGSRYQPQHF.

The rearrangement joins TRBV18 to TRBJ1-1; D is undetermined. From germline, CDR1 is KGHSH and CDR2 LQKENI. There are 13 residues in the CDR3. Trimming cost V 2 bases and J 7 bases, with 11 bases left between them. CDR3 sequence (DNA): TGTGCCAGCTCACCAGCGGCAGGACTTGAAGCTTTCTTT. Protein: CASSPAAGLEAFF.

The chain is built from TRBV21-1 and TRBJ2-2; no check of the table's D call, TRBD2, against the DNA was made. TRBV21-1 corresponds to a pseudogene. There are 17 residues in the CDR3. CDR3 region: CASNPGVLAGDVGELFF. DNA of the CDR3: TGTGCCAGCAACCCGGGGGTACTAGCGGGGGACGTCGGGGAGCTGTTTTTT.

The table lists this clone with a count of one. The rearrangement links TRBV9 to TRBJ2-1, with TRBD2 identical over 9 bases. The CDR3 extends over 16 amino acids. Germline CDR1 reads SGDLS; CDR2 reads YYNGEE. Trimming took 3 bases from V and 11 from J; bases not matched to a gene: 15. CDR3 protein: CASSGREGPLGGQQFF. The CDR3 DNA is TGTGCCAGCAGCGGGCGGGAGGGCCCCTTGGGGGGACAGCAGTTCTTC.

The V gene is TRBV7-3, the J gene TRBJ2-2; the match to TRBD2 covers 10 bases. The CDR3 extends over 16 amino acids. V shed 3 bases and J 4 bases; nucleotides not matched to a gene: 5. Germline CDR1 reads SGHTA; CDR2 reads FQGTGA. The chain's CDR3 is CASSFLAGDVTGELFF. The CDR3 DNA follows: TGTGCCAGCAGCTTCCTAGCGGGAGATGTCACCGGGGAGCTGTTTTTT.

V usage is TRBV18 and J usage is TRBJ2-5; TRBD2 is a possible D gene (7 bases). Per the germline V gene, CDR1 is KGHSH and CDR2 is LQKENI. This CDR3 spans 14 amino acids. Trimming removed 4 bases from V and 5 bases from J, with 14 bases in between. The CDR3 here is CASSLGGATETQYF. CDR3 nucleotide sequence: TGTGCCAGCTCACTTGGGGGGGCGACGGAGACCCAGTACTTC.

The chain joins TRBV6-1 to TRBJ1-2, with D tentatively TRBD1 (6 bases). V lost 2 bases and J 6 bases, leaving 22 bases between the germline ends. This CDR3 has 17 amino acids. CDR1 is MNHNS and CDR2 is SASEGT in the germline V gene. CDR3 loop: CASSEIGDTLLVNGYTF. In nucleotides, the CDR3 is TGTGCCAGCAGTGAAATTGGGGACACCCTACTAGTTAATGGCTACACCTTC.

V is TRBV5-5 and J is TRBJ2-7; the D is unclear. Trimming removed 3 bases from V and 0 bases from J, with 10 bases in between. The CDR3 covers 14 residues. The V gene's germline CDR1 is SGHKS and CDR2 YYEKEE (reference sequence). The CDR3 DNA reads TGTGCCAGCAGCTCCATTTCGAGCTCCTACGAGCAGTACTTC. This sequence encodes CASSSISSSYEQYF.

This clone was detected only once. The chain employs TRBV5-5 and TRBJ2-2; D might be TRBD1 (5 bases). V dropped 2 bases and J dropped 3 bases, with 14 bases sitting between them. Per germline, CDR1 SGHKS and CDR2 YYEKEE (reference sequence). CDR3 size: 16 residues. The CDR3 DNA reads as TGTGCCAGCAGCTTAGGGTACGGACATTACACCGGGGAGCTGTTTTTT. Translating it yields CASSLGYGHYTGELFF.

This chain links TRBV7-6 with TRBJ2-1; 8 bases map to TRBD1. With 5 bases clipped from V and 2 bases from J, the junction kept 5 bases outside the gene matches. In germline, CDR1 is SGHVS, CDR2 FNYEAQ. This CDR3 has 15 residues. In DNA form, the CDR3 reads TGTGCCAGCAGCGCCTGGACAGGGACCTACAATGAGCAGTTCTTC. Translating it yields CASSAWTGTYNEQFF.

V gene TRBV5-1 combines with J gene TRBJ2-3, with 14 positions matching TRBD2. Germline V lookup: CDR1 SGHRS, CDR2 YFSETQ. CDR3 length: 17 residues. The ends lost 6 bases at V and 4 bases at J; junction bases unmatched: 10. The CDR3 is CASTTGGLAGGPDTQYF. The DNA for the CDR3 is TGCGCCAGCACCACAGGAGGACTAGCGGGAGGACCAGATACGCAGTATTTT.